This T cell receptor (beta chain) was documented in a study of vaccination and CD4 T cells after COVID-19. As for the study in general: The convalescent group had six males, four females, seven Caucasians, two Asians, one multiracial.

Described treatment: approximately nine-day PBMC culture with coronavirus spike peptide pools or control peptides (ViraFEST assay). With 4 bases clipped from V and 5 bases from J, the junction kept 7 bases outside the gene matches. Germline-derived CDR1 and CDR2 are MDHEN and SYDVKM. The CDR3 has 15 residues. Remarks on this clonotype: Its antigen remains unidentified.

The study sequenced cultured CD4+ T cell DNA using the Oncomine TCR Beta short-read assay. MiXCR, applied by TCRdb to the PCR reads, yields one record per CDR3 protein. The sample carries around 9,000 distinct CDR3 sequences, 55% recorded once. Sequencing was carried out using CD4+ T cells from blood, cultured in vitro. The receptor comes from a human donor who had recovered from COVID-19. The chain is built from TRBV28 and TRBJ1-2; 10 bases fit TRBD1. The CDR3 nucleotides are TGTGCCAGCAGTTCCGGGACAGGGGTGGGTTATGGCTACACCTTC. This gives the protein CASSSGTGVGYGYTF.